Listed below are T cell receptor beta chains from one sample, sequenced in a study of T cells in Graves' hyperthyroidism and ophthalmopathy. One entry per CDR3 protein results from TCRdb running MiXCR on the multiplex PCR reads. The data show around 340,000 distinct CDR3 sequences, roughly 20% seen once. The sequencing sample was made of blood. These receptors were taken from a woman between 40 and 55 years old with Graves' ophthalmopathy. Both conserved end residues are part of each CDR3. Fields, in order: V gene, J gene, CDR3 protein.

V gene: TRBV4-3; J gene: TRBJ1-5; CDR3 protein: CASSHDNRGNQPQHF
V gene: TRBV10-3; J gene: TRBJ1-1; CDR3 protein: CAITNPGRVTEAFF
V gene: TRBV5-5; J gene: TRBJ2-7; CDR3 protein: CASSPGTESYEQYF
V gene: TRBV11-2; J gene: TRBJ2-6; CDR3 protein: CASSPDRVTGANVLTF
V gene: TRBV19; J gene: TRBJ1-1; CDR3 protein: CASSFSGQTEAFF
V gene: TRBV28; J gene: TRBJ2-2; CDR3 protein: CASSLWTGVTGELFF
V gene: TRBV18; J gene: TRBJ2-7; CDR3 protein: CASSPRGKHEQYF
V gene: TRBV6-1; J gene: TRBJ1-5; CDR3 protein: CASSISGIRQPQHF
V gene: TRBV2; J gene: TRBJ2-1; CDR3 protein: CASSLLAGGWNEQFF
V gene: TRBV27; J gene: TRBJ2-1; CDR3 protein: CASSGTGGFRNEQFF
V gene: TRBV6-1; J gene: TRBJ2-7; CDR3 protein: CASSERVYEQYF
V gene: TRBV10-3; J gene: TRBJ2-7; CDR3 protein: CAISPGQPATYEQYF
V gene: TRBV4-1; J gene: TRBJ1-2; CDR3 protein: CASSQPGGAGYTF
V gene: TRBV4-1; J gene: TRBJ1-2; CDR3 protein: CASSQHPARQGAYGYTF
V gene: TRBV6-1; J gene: TRBJ2-7; CDR3 protein: CASSVIRGYEQYF
V gene: TRBV7-2; J gene: TRBJ2-5; CDR3 protein: CASSLEGQVLQTQYF
V gene: TRBV29-1; J gene: TRBJ2-7; CDR3 protein: CSVKGPLEQYF
V gene: TRBV19; J gene: TRBJ1-1; CDR3 protein: CASSILLPGQGAATEAFF
V gene: TRBV12-3/TRBV12-4; J gene: TRBJ1-1; CDR3 protein: CASSAGTGHTEAFF
V gene: TRBV20-1; J gene: TRBJ2-7; CDR3 protein: CSARQGEAQYF
V gene: TRBV5-6; J gene: TRBJ1-1; CDR3 protein: CASSLDSEAFF
V gene: TRBV29-1; J gene: TRBJ2-7; CDR3 protein: CSVEGRTGGYEQYF
V gene: TRBV20-1; J gene: TRBJ1-1; CDR3 protein: CSARDRVGNTEAFF
V gene: TRBV20-1; J gene: TRBJ2-3; CDR3 protein: CSARSAGGVDTQYF
V gene: TRBV6-1; J gene: TRBJ2-7; CDR3 protein: CASSTPGQSYEQYF
V gene: TRBV6-1; J gene: TRBJ1-1; CDR3 protein: CASRRTGSSNTEAFF
V gene: TRBV6-5; J gene: TRBJ2-7; CDR3 protein: CASSQTGGTYEQYF
V gene: TRBV24-1; J gene: TRBJ2-2; CDR3 protein: CATSDLPTGELFF
V gene: TRBV25-1; J gene: TRBJ2-7; CDR3 protein: CATKARREDTYEQYF
V gene: TRBV4-1; J gene: TRBJ2-7; CDR3 protein: CASSQAADYPYEQYF
V gene: TRBV5-1; J gene: TRBJ1-5; CDR3 protein: CASSLVGGTNQPQHF
V gene: TRBV20-1; J gene: TRBJ2-7; CDR3 protein: CSARLAGVSSYEQYF
V gene: TRBV12-3/TRBV12-4; J gene: TRBJ1-5; CDR3 protein: CASSFSGGGQPQHF
V gene: TRBV30; J gene: TRBJ1-2; CDR3 protein: CAWSPDRRGYGYTF
V gene: TRBV11-1; J gene: TRBJ1-5; CDR3 protein: CASSLVVGPLRGSGQPQHF
V gene: TRBV29-1; J gene: TRBJ2-2; CDR3 protein: CSVSPGGTGELFF
V gene: TRBV6-1; J gene: TRBJ2-7; CDR3 protein: CASRRPGQGAGEQYF
V gene: TRBV7-2; J gene: TRBJ1-1; CDR3 protein: CASSFSPGWTEAFF
V gene: TRBV11-2; J gene: TRBJ2-2; CDR3 protein: CASSLVEGSAGELFF
V gene: TRBV6-1; J gene: TRBJ2-7; CDR3 protein: CASSDLAGAHSYEQYF
V gene: TRBV20-1; J gene: TRBJ1-5; CDR3 protein: CSAKSLRDSEGQPQHF
V gene: TRBV20-1; J gene: TRBJ2-5; CDR3 protein: CSAGQGVSAETQYF
V gene: TRBV24-1; J gene: TRBJ2-2; CDR3 protein: CATSDSRQGTKTGELFF
V gene: TRBV19; J gene: TRBJ2-7; CDR3 protein: CASSIPGQGIYEQYF
V gene: TRBV18; J gene: TRBJ2-7; CDR3 protein: CASSPKGGGEQYF
V gene: TRBV12-3/TRBV12-4; J gene: TRBJ1-6; CDR3 protein: CASRLGANSPLHF
V gene: TRBV12-3/TRBV12-4; J gene: TRBJ1-2; CDR3 protein: CASRKMEQGHSGYIF
V gene: TRBV29-1; J gene: TRBJ2-7; CDR3 protein: CSVAAGHEQYF
V gene: TRBV27; J gene: TRBJ1-1; CDR3 protein: CASNRRDANTEAFF
V gene: TRBV6-5; J gene: TRBJ1-1; CDR3 protein: CASSYGPGDTEAFF
V gene: TRBV7-2; J gene: TRBJ1-5; CDR3 protein: CASSLARKDIWGEDQPQHF
V gene: TRBV2; J gene: TRBJ2-5; CDR3 protein: CASSRDRELLQETQYF
V gene: TRBV7-3; J gene: TRBJ2-2; CDR3 protein: CASSLRATGTGELFF
V gene: TRBV6-5; J gene: TRBJ2-7; CDR3 protein: CASKTGGSYEQYF
V gene: TRBV6-1; J gene: TRBJ2-7; CDR3 protein: CAAVPGLPSYEQYF
V gene: TRBV20-1; J gene: TRBJ2-5; CDR3 protein: CSVEEAQETQYF
V gene: TRBV7-2; J gene: TRBJ1-3; CDR3 protein: CASSLDITGNTIYF
V gene: TRBV6-2/TRBV6-3; J gene: TRBJ2-7; CDR3 protein: CASSPGWPYEQYF
V gene: TRBV19; J gene: TRBJ1-5; CDR3 protein: CASRTIRDTLYQPQHF
V gene: TRBV20-1; J gene: TRBJ2-7; CDR3 protein: CSARVALEQYF